The 22 T cell receptor beta chains below all came from one sample that was sequenced in a study of cytomegalovirus exposure and HLA in healthy donors (dated by TCRdb to between 2016 and 2019). Library generation was performed with the immunoSEQ multiplex PCR assay. For the multiplex PCR, a mixture combining 60 forward primers for TCR Vbeta segments and 13 reverse primers for TCR Jbeta segments was used. Drawn from immuneACCESS, this table holds only the in-frame rearrangements with V and J called that TCRdb kept. Clones are partly lost; checked studies trace under half to an unresolved V gene and leave the rest unexplained. The table for this sample lists about 140,000 clones; 87% of them were counted only once. In total, the top ten clones hold more than 4.5% of the sample. The sample consisted of PBMCs. The receptors originated from a woman aged 25 to 39 in good health and CMV-seronegative.

The V and J genes are TRBV9 and TRBJ1-1, with D maybe TRBD1 (5 bases). The CDR3 totals 16 residues. V was pared by 0 bases and J by 0 bases, with 12 bases between. Germline lookup yields CDR1 SGDLS and CDR2 YYNGEE. This CDR3 reads CASSVVPPGMNTEAFF. As DNA, the CDR3 is TGTGCCAGCAGCGTAGTACCCCCAGGGATGAACACTGAAGCTTTCTTT.

V is TRBV9 and J is TRBJ2-2, with D perhaps matching TRBD2 (5 bases). The CDR3 spans 15 residues. CDR1 and CDR2 (germline): SGDLS, YYNGEE. V lost 4 bases and J lost 7, with 17 bases in between. DNA of the CDR3: TGTGCCAGCAGCATTCTTAGCGACTCAGGCGGGGAGCTGTTTTTT. Its protein product is CASSILSDSGGELFF. The variable domain in full, completed from reference TRBV9 and TRBJ2-2, reads DSGVTQTPKHLITATGQRVTLRCSPRSGDLSVYWYQQSLDQGLQFLIQYYNGEERAKGNILERFSAQQFPDLHSELNLSSLELGDSALYFCASSILSDSGGELFFGEGSRLTVL.

As for this clone: This sample also contains other DNA sequences that code for the same CDR3. This chain uses TRBV18 with TRBJ2-5; 7 bases fit TRBD2. The length of the CDR3 is 14 residues. The V segment lost 1 base and the J segment 2 bases; nucleotides outside the gene matches: 1. CDR1 and CDR2 (germline): KGHSH, LQKENI. This chain's CDR3 is CASSPQGGQETQYF. In DNA form, the CDR3 reads TGTGCCAGCTCACCACAGGGAGGGCAAGAGACCCAGTACTTC.

The rearrangement links TRBV6-1 to TRBJ1-4, with 7 bases matching TRBD1. J gave up 2 bases and V 3 bases, and 6 bases lay outside the gene matches. The CDR3 sequence is 16 residues long. Germline CDR1 MNHNS, CDR2 SASEGT. CDR3 sequence: CASSERQGMTNEKLFF. The DNA for the CDR3 is TGTGCCAGCAGTGAGAGACAGGGAATGACTAATGAAAAACTGTTTTTT.

This clone came up once. The V and J genes are TRBV19 and TRBJ1-2; 8 positions agree with TRBD1. After removal of 5 bases from V and 0 bases from J, the junction contained 5 bases not matched to a gene. The CDR3 consists of 15 residues. Per germline, CDR1 LNHDA and CDR2 SQIVND (reference sequence). CDR3 protein: CASSWGTGPNYGYTF. The CDR3 nucleotides read TGTGCCAGTAGTTGGGGGACAGGTCCTAACTATGGCTACACCTTC. The complete variable domain, with remaining parts taken from reference TRBV19 and TRBJ1-2, reads DGGITQSPKYLFRKEGQNVTLSCEQNLNHDAMYWYRQDPGQGLRLIYYSQIVNDFQKGDIAEGYSVSREKKESFPLTVTSAQKNPTAFYLCASSWGTGPNYGYTFGSGTRLTVV.

V usage is TRBV4-3 and J usage is TRBJ2-7, with D perhaps matching TRBD1 (6 bases). This CDR3 comprises 16 residues. Germline lookup yields CDR1 LGHNA and CDR2 YSLEER. Trimming removed 2 bases at V and 3 bases at J, with 17 bases between. CDR3 in DNA: TGCGCCAGCAGCCAATCCTTGGCGGTAGGGGGCTACGAGCAGTACTTC. Its protein is CASSQSLAVGGYEQYF.

The gene calls are TRBV10-2 and TRBJ1-5; 7 nucleotides line up with TRBD1. Trimming at V came to 5 bases and at J to 1 base, leaving 5 bases not matched to a gene. This CDR3 is 15 amino acids long. CDR1 is WSHSY and CDR2 is SAAADI in the germline V gene. The CDR3 DNA sequence: TGCGCCAGCAGTTCGACAGGGAGGAGCAATCAGCCCCAGCATTTT. Translation gives CASSSTGRSNQPQHF.

The J gene is TRBJ1-1, the V gene TRBV19; D gene ambiguous. The germline V gene encodes CDR1 LNHDA and CDR2 SQIVND (reference sequence). Deletions cut 4 bases from V and 5 bases from J, with 8 bases between. The length of the CDR3 is 12 residues. The CDR3 DNA is TGTGCCAGTAGTAATATCAGGACTGAAGCTTTCTTT. Amino acid sequence: CASSNIRTEAFF.

The rearrangement links TRBV28 to TRBJ1-5; 9 positions match TRBD1. V gave up 2 bases and J gave up 3 bases; unmatched junction bases: 14. CDR3 size: 19 residues. CDR1 and CDR2 (germline): MDHEN, SYDVKM. CDR3: CASSLRYRRDRVPNQPQHF. The CDR3 coding sequence is TGTGCCAGCAGTTTAAGGTATCGCCGGGACAGGGTCCCCAATCAGCCCCAGCATTTT.

This clone was detected once. The chain joins TRBV10-3 to TRBJ2-3; TRBD1 might be the D (5 bases). The ends were cut back, 6 bases at V and 0 bases at J, with 19 bases in the middle. Germline-derived CDR1 and CDR2 are ENHRY and SYGVKD. This CDR3 comprises 17 residues. CDR3 coding DNA: TGTGCCATCAGCGCTAGGGGCCAAGATACTAGCACAGATACGCAGTATTTT. This encodes CAISARGQDTSTDTQYF.

The chain is built from TRBV28 and TRBJ2-3; 7 nucleotides agree with TRBD2. Germline V CDR1 and CDR2: MDHEN, SYDVKM. The CDR3 totals 16 residues. After removal of 5 bases from V and 2 bases from J, the junction contained 10 bases not matched to a gene. This CDR3 is CASSPFLAAYTDTQYF. In nucleotides, the CDR3 is TGTGCCAGCAGTCCGTTCCTAGCGGCCTACACAGATACGCAGTATTTT.

This chain connects TRBV7-6 to TRBJ2-1; D is unclear. Trimming took 2 bases from V and 2 from J, leaving 19 bases between them. The CDR3 sequence is 18 residues long. Germline V gene sequence: CDR1 SGHVS, CDR2 FNYEAQ. In nucleotides, the CDR3 is TGTGCCAGCAGCTTAAATATCCGCCATAGTATCACCTACAATGAGCAGTTCTTC. Translating it yields CASSLNIRHSITYNEQFF.

V and J are TRBV19 and TRBJ1-5; possibly TRBD1 for D (6 bases). CDR1 is LNHDA and CDR2 is SQIVND in the germline V gene (reference sequence). Trimming stripped 0 bases from V and 2 bases from J, with 11 bases between. The CDR3 covers 16 residues. The CDR3 loop is CASSIEGAVGNQPQHF. CDR3 nucleotides: TGTGCCAGTAGTATAGAGGGGGCGGTGGGCAATCAGCCCCAGCATTTT. The whole variable domain, remainder taken from reference TRBV19 and TRBJ1-5, is DGGITQSPKYLFRKEGQNVTLSCEQNLNHDAMYWYRQDPGQGLRLIYYSQIVNDFQKGDIAEGYSVSREKKESFPLTVTSAQKNPTAFYLCASSIEGAVGNQPQHFGDGTRLSIL.

The rearrangement joins TRBV30 to TRBJ2-7; 8 bases match TRBD1. The trim removed 2 bases at V and 4 bases at J, leaving 4 bases unmatched. CDR1 GTSNPN and CDR2 SVGIG come from the germline V gene (reference sequence). The CDR3 is 13 amino acids. CDR3 sequence: CAWSRQGRYEQYF. CDR3 in DNA: TGTGCCTGGAGTAGACAGGGGAGATACGAGCAGTACTTC.

V is TRBV18 and J is TRBJ2-3, with TRBD2 as a possible D gene (7 bases). Germline CDR1 reads KGHSH; CDR2 reads LQKENI. Trimming took 3 bases from V and 3 from J, leaving 10 bases between them. CDR3 size: 14 residues. The CDR3 is CASSPRGGTDTQYF. The CDR3 nucleotides are TGTGCCAGCTCACCCAGGGGAGGGACAGATACGCAGTATTTT.

The chain's CDR3 is CAISVGQGGLYGYTF. In nucleotides, the CDR3 is TGTGCCATCAGTGTGGGACAGGGGGGCCTCTATGGCTACACCTTC. The gene calls are TRBV10-3 and TRBJ1-2; TRBD1 matches 11 bases. Germline V gene sequence: CDR1 ENHRY, CDR2 SYGVKD. This CDR3 region has 15 residues. J gave up 4 bases and V 4 bases, and 5 bases lay outside the gene matches.

The genes are TRBV2 and TRBJ1-5; 7 nucleotides line up with TRBD1. The CDR3 is made up of 14 amino acids. Germline CDR1 is SNHLY and CDR2 is FYNNEI. V was pared by 5 bases and J by 3 bases, with 4 bases of the junction left unmatched. CDR3 DNA: TGTGCCAGCAGTCCGGGACAGTACAATCAGCCCCAGCATTTT. Residues: CASSPGQYNQPQHF.

The chain carries TRBV18 and TRBJ2-3; TRBD1 is a possible D gene (5 bases). Trimming left V 4 bases short and J 0 bases short, with 14 bases between. This CDR3 has 16 amino acids. CDR1 and CDR2 (germline): KGHSH, LQKENI. The DNA of the CDR3 is TGTGCCAGCTCACAACAGAGACAGACTAGCACAGATACGCAGTATTTT. Amino acids: CASSQQRQTSTDTQYF.

A few counts support this clone. The rearrangement uses TRBV7-2 and TRBJ1-2; no reliable D call. Germline CDR1 SGHTA, CDR2 FQGNSA. This CDR3 has 13 amino acids. The ends were cut back, 5 bases at V and 1 base at J, with 8 bases in the middle. The CDR3 loop reads CASSPQINYGYTF. DNA of the CDR3: TGTGCCAGCAGCCCACAGATTAACTATGGCTACACCTTC.

This chain uses TRBV7-9 with TRBJ2-7; D may be TRBD2 (6 bases). Germline V gene data show CDR1 as SEHNR and CDR2 as FQNEAQ (reference sequence). Trimming shortened V by 3 bases and J by 6 bases, and 12 bases separated the two germline ends. This CDR3 has 13 residues. As DNA, the CDR3 is TGTGCCAGCAGCTTGGGACTTGTCCTCGAGCAGTACTTC. It is translated as CASSLGLVLEQYF. Filled out from reference TRBV7-9 and TRBJ2-7, the complete variable domain reads DTGVSQNPRHKITKRGQNVTFRCDPISEHNRLYWYRQTLGQGPEFLTYFQNEAQLEKSRLLSDRFSAERPKGSFSTLEIQRTEQGDSAMYLCASSLGLVLEQYFGPGTRLTVT.

The rearrangement links TRBV15 to TRBJ1-1; D is undetermined. Germline CDR1 is LNHNV and CDR2 is YYDKDF (reference sequence). CDR3 size: 13 residues. Trimming left V 0 bases short and J 1 base short, with 3 bases between. For the CDR3, the DNA is TGTGCCACCAGCAGAGACAGGAACACTGAAGCTTTCTTT. It encodes CATSRDRNTEAFF.

DNA of the CDR3: TGTGCCAGCAGTTTGAACAGGGGGGCCGATGAAAAACTGTTTTTT. Amino acid sequence: CASSLNRGADEKLFF. This chain links TRBV11-2 with TRBJ1-4; 8 nucleotides match TRBD1. This CDR3 is built from 15 residues. Unmatched junction bases numbered 9, after V lost 6 bases and J lost 6 bases. In germline, CDR1 is SGHAT, CDR2 FQNNGV.